This entry lists 15 T cell receptor beta chains sequenced from one sample in a study of CD8 T cells in ankylosing spondylitis. TCRdb re-called the 5' RACE reads through MiXCR, storing one row per CDR3 protein. The sample yields 750,000 to 850,000 distinct CDR3 sequences, 12% seen once. Findings and limits, study-wide: Ankylosing spondylitis blood appeared to carry a characteristic TCR beta motif of roughly eight highly homologous variants.

These receptors' antigens are unknown. Sequencing was done on a sample of blood, either unsorted or a sorted T cell fraction (not recorded which). These receptors were collected from a male donor with ankylosing spondylitis.

A few counts support this clonotype. The rearrangement joins TRBV20-1 to TRBJ2-7; no definite D call. CDR1 is DFQATT and CDR2 is SNEGSKA in the germline V gene (reference sequence). The CDR3 runs to 12 residues. The CDR3: CASGQNAYEQYF. In DNA form, the CDR3 reads TGCGCCTCCGGCCAGAACGCCTACGAGCAGTACTTC.

V gene TRBV12-3 or TRBV12-4 combines with J gene TRBJ1-2, with D uncertain. Trimming took off 8 bases at V and 7 bases at J, with 11 bases between the two ends. CDR3 length: 11 amino acids. Here the CDR3 DNA reads TGTGCCAGCTGGGGAGTTGCTGGCTACACCTTC. Translating gives CASWGVAGYTF.

The chain recombines TRBV5-1 with TRBJ2-7, with unresolved D. This CDR3 region has 14 residues. Trimming stripped 0 bases from V and 4 bases from J, with 11 bases between. Germline V gene sequence: CDR1 SGHRS, CDR2 YFSETQ. In nucleotides, the CDR3 is TGCGCCAGCAGCTTGGTGGCCAGCAATTACGAGCAGTACTTC. Encoded protein: CASSLVASNYEQYF.

This clonotype was detected many times. The V gene is TRBV29-1, the J gene TRBJ2-5; a weak D match, TRBD2 (5 bases). Germline V gives CDR1 SQVTM, CDR2 ANQGSEA. The CDR3 covers 11 residues. Trimming removed 7 bases from V and 3 bases from J, with 9 bases in between. CDR3 amino acids: CSGTREETQYF. Here the CDR3 DNA reads TGCAGCGGAACTAGGGAAGAGACCCAGTACTTC.

This clonotype came up many times. CDR3 protein: CASTQTVQPQHF. CDR3 DNA: TGTGCCAGCACCCAGACAGTCCAGCCCCAGCATTTT. The V gene is TRBV28, the J gene TRBJ1-5; possible D gene TRBD1, 5 bases. V lost 7 bases to trimming and J lost 7 bases, with 11 bases between them. The CDR3 is 12 residues long. Germline V gene data show CDR1 as MDHEN and CDR2 as SYDVKM. Supplemented by reference TRBV28 and TRBJ1-5, the full variable domain reads DVKVTQSSRYLVKRTGEKVFLECVQDMDHENMFWYRQDPGLGLRLIYFSYDVKMKEKGDIPEGYSVSREKKERFSLILESASTNQTSMYLCASTQTVQPQHFGDGTRLSIL.

The V call is TRBV6-5, the J call TRBJ2-2; TRBD1 agrees at 8 bases. The V gene's germline CDR1 is MNHEY and CDR2 SVGAGI. This CDR3 spans 14 amino acids. V gave up 1 base and J gave up 7 bases; unmatched junction bases: 2. CDR3 DNA sequence: TGTGCCAGCAGTTACTGGACAGGGTACGGGGAGCTGTTTTTT. Residues: CASSYWTGYGELFF.

This clonotype was observed at least ten times. J is TRBJ1-6 and V is TRBV5-1; no clear D. This CDR3 contains 14 residues. Germline lookup yields CDR1 SGHRS and CDR2 YFSETQ. Trimming left V 0 bases short and J 5 bases short, with 6 bases between. CDR3 coding DNA: TGCGCCAGCAGCTTGGCTGCGGATAATTCACCCCTCCACTTT. It yields the protein CASSLAADNSPLHF. The complete variable domain, with remaining parts taken from reference TRBV5-1 and TRBJ1-6, reads KAGVTQTPRYLIKTRGQQVTLSCSPISGHRSVSWYQQTPGQGLQFLFEYFSETQRNKGNFPGRFSGRQFSNSRSEMNVSTLELGDSALYLCASSLAADNSPLHFGNGTRLTVT.

This clonotype has only a few counts. The genes are TRBV11-2 and TRBJ1-5; 10 nucleotides line up with TRBD1. This CDR3 spans 15 amino acids. The germline V gene has CDR1 SGHAT and CDR2 FQNNGV. Unmatched junction bases numbered 8, after V lost 6 bases and J lost 6 bases. The CDR3 is CASSRGQGRGQPQHF. The CDR3 bases are TGTGCCAGCAGTAGGGGACAGGGGAGGGGTCAGCCCCAGCATTTT.

This clonotype was seen more than once but under ten times. This chain joins TRBV7-2 and TRBJ2-5; 9 bases map to TRBD1. Per the germline V gene, CDR1 is SGHTA and CDR2 is FQGNSA. The trim removed 2 bases at V and 5 bases at J, leaving 9 bases unmatched. This CDR3 has 16 amino acids. CDR3 loop: CASSLQHRGRDETQYF. The CDR3 DNA is TGTGCCAGCAGCTTACAACACAGGGGGCGCGATGAGACCCAGTACTTC.

The table lists this clonotype with a few counts. The rearrangement uses TRBV18 and TRBJ2-5; TRBD2 might be the D (6 bases). Germline assignment: CDR1 KGHSH and CDR2 LQKENI. The ends were cut back, 3 bases at V and 7 bases at J, with 15 bases in the middle. CDR3 size: 14 residues. The DNA of the CDR3 is TGTGCCAGCTCACCGGGACTCCAAGTGCGGACCCAGTACTTC. Translated, it gives CASSPGLQVRTQYF.

This clonotype was seen many times. The rearrangement joins TRBV7-9 to TRBJ2-5; weak D call: TRBD2 (5 bases). The germline V gene has CDR1 SEHNR and CDR2 FQNEAQ (reference sequence). The CDR3 runs 14 residues. Trimming removed 1 base from V and 5 bases from J, with 11 bases in between. The CDR3 region is CASSLERVVETQYF. The CDR3, as DNA: TGTGCCAGCAGCTTAGAGAGGGTCGTGGAGACCCAGTACTTC. The entire variable domain, with the rest obtained from reference TRBV7-9 and TRBJ2-5, is as follows: DTGVSQNPRHKITKRGQNVTFRCDPISEHNRLYWYRQTLGQGPEFLTYFQNEAQLEKSRLLSDRFSAERPKGSFSTLEIQRTEQGDSAMYLCASSLERVVETQYFGPGTRLLVL.

This clonotype has a count of ten or more. V is TRBV5-1 and J is TRBJ2-7; 8 positions agree with TRBD1. V trimming: 4 bases; J trimming: 2 bases; junction bases outside the gene matches: 5. In germline, CDR1 is SGHRS, CDR2 YFSETQ. This CDR3 is 14 amino acids long. The CDR3 sequence is CASSPLTGAYEQYF. The DNA of the CDR3 is TGCGCCAGCAGCCCCTTGACAGGGGCCTACGAGCAGTACTTC.

This clonotype was seen a few times. The rearrangement links TRBV20-1 to TRBJ1-5, with D perhaps matching TRBD1 (5 bases). CDR1 is DFQATT and CDR2 is SNEGSKA in the germline V gene (reference sequence). The CDR3 is 14 residues long. Trimming pared 5 bases from V and 3 bases from J, leaving 14 bases between. The CDR3 sequence is CSAVKGQANQPQHF. In nucleotides, the CDR3 is TGCAGTGCTGTTAAGGGGCAGGCCAATCAGCCCCAGCATTTT.

The chain has TRBV20-1 and TRBJ1-1; D is ambiguous. The CDR3 totals 11 residues. V was shortened by 2 bases and J by 10 bases, with 11 bases between the two germline ends. The germline gives CDR1 DFQATT, CDR2 SNEGSKA (reference sequence). The CDR3: CSARIRVSAFF. DNA of the CDR3: TGCAGTGCTAGAATTCGGGTTTCAGCTTTCTTT.

The rearrangement links TRBV5-1 to TRBJ1-6, with unresolved D. The CDR3 spans 13 residues. The germline CDR1 and CDR2 sequences are SGHRS and YFSETQ. Trimming took off 0 bases at V and 9 bases at J, with 7 bases between the two ends. CDR3 residues: CASSLAGRSPLHF. CDR3 nucleotide sequence: TGCGCCAGCAGCTTGGCGGGCCGTTCACCCCTCCACTTT.